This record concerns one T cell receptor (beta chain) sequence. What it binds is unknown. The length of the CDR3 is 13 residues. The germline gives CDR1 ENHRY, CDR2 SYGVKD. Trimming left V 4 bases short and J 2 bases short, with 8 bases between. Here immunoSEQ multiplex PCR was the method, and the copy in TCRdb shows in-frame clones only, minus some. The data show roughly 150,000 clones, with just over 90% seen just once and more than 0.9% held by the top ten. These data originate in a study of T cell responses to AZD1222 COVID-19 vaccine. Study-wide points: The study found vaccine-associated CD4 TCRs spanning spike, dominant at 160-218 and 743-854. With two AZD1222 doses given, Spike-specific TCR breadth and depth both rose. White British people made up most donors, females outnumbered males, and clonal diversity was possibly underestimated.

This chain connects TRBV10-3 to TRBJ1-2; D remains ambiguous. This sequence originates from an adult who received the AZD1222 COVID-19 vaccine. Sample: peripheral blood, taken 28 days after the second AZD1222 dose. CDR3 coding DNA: TGTGCCATCAGTGCGGTTGTAAACTATGGCTACACCTTC. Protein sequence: CAISAVVNYGYTF.